What follows describes a single T cell receptor beta chain. Its antigen is as yet unknown. This record belongs to a study of cytomegalovirus exposure and HLA in healthy donors. Everyone who donated was a healthy bone marrow donor. Vbeta (60) and Jbeta (13) primers were used in the PCR. Using immunoSEQ multiplex PCR, the repertoire was profiled, and TCRdb retains in-frame clones only, with some absent. The data show approximately 140,000 clones, about three quarters seen once. The CDR3 extends over 14 amino acids. CDR1 and CDR2 (germline): SEHNR, FQNEAQ (reference sequence). V was cut by 5 bases and J by 8 bases, with 16 bases left in between. Overall study results and limits: What a later analysis showed was that several of the most significant clusters appeared linked to common viral pathogens.

Sequenced sample: PBMCs. The rearrangement links TRBV7-9 to TRBJ2-1, with D maybe TRBD2 (5 bases). The sequence derives from a woman aged 40 to 50 in good health and CMV-seronegative. The CDR3 loop reads CASSPGGLRHEQFF. CDR3 DNA: TGTGCCAGCAGCCCCGGCGGACTGAGGCATGAGCAGTTCTTC.